This TCR beta chain was sequenced for a study of cytomegalovirus exposure and HLA in healthy donors. This CDR3 has 14 amino acids. J was trimmed by 4 bases and V by 11 bases; bases with no gene match: 10. Germline lookup yields CDR1 MNHEY and CDR2 SMNVEV (reference sequence). This PCR relied on a set of 60 Vbeta primers and 13 Jbeta primers. Generated by immunoSEQ multiplex PCR, the TCRdb table keeps only in-frame clones and is missing some. The table lists approximately 240,000 clones, 85% to 90% of them singletons, with more than 0.8% in the top ten. Sequences were obtained from PBMCs. This sequence was found in a woman aged 18-29 years in good health and CMV-seronegative. The rearrangement links TRBV27 to TRBJ2-5, with TRBD2 matching over 10 bases. The CDR3 sequence is CASSGRAMGETQYF. CDR3 nucleotides: TGTGCCTCAAGCGGGAGGGCCATGGGAGAGACCCAGTACTTC.